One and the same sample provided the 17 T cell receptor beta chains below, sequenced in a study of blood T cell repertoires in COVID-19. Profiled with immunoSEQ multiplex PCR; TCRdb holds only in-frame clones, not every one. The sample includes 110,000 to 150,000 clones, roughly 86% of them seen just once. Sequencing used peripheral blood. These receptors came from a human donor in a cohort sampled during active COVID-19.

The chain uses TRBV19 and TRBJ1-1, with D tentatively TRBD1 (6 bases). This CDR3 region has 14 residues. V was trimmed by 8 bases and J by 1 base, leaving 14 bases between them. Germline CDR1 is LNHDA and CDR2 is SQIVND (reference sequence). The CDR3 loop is CASSTQGSNTEAFF. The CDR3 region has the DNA TGTGCCAGTTCGACACAGGGTTCGAACACTGAAGCTTTCTTT.

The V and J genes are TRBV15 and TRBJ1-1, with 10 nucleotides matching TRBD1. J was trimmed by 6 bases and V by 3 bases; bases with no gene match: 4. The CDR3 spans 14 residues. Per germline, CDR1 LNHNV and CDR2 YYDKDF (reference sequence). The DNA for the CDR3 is TGTGCCACCAGCAGGGACAGGGGGAGCGCTGAAGCTTTCTTT. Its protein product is CATSRDRGSAEAFF.

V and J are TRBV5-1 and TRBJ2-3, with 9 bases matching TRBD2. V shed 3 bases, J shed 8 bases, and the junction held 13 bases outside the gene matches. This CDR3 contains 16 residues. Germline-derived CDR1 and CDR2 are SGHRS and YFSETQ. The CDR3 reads CASSSAGRGGRGTQYF. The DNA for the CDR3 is TGCGCCAGCAGCTCCGCCGGGCGGGGGGGCCGAGGTACGCAGTATTTT.

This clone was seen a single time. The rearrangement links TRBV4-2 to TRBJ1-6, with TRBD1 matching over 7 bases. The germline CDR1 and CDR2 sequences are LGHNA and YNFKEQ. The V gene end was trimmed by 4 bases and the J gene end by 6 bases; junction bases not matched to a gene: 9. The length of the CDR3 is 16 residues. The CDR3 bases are TGTGCCAGCAGCCCAACATCGGGACAGCCTAATTCACCCCTCCACTTT. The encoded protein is CASSPTSGQPNSPLHF.

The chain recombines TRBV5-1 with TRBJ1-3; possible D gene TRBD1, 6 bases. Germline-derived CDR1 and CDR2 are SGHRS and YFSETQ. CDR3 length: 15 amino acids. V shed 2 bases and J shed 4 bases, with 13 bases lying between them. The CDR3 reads CASSFTGREGNTIYF. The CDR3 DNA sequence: TGCGCCAGCAGCTTTACAGGGAGAGAAGGAAACACCATATATTTT.

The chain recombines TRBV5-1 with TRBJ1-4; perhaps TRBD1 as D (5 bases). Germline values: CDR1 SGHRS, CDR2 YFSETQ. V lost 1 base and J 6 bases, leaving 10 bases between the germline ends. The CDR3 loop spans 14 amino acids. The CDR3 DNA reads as TGCGCCAGCAGCTTGAGGGGAATCGATGAAAAACTGTTTTTT. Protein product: CASSLRGIDEKLFF.

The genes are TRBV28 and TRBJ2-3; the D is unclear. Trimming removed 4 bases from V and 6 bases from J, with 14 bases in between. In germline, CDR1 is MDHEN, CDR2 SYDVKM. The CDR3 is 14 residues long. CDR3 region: CASSSPHLSDTQYF. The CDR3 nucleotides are TGTGCCAGCAGTTCCCCCCACCTATCGGATACGCAGTATTTT.

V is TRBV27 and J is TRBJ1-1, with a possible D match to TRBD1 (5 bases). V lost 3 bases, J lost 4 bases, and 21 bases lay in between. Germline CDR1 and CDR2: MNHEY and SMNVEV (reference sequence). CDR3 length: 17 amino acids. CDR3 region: CASSFISGRVGITEAFF. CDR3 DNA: TGTGCCAGCAGTTTTATCTCGGGCAGGGTAGGAATCACTGAAGCTTTCTTT.

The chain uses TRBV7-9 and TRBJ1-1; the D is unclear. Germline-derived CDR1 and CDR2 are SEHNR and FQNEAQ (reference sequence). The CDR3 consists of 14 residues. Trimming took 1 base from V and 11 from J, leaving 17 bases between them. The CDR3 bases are TGTGCCAGCAGCTTAGATCGAGCGACCCGCCGGGCTTTCTTT. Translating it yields CASSLDRATRRAFF.

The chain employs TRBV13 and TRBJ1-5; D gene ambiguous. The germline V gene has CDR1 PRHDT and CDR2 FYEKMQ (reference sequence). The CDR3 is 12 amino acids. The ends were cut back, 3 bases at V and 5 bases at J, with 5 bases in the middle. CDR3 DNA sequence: TGTGCCAGCAGCTTCGGGGATCAGCCCCAGCATTTT. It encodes CASSFGDQPQHF.

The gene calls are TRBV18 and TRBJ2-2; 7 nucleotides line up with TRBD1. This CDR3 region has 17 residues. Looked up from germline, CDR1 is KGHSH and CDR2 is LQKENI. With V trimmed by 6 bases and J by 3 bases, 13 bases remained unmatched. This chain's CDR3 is CASSKNRQGLDTGELFF. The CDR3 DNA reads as TGTGCCAGCTCCAAAAACCGACAGGGATTGGACACCGGGGAGCTGTTTTTT.

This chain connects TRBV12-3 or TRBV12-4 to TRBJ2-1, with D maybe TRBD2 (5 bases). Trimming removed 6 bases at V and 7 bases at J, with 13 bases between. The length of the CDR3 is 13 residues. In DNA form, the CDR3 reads TGTGCCAGCAGCAAAAACGAGGGAAATGAGCAGTTCTTC. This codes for CASSKNEGNEQFF.

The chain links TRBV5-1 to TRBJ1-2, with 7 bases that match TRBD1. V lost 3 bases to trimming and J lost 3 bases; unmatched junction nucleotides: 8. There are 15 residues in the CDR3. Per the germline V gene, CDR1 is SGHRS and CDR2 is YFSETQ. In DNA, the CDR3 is TGCGCCAGCAGCTCAACAGGGGAGGCGTACTATGGCTACACCTTC. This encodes CASSSTGEAYYGYTF.

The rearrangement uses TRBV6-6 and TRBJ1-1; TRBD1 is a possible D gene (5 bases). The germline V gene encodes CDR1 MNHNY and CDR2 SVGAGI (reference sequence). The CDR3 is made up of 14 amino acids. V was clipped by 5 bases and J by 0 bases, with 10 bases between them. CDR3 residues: CASSRTTMNTEAFF. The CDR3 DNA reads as TGTGCCAGCAGTAGGACAACAATGAACACTGAAGCTTTCTTT.

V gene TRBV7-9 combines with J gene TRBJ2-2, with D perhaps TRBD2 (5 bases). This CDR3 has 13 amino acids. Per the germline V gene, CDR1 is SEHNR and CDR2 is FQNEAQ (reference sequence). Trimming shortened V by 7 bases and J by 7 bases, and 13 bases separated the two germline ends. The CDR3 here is CASIELVYGELFF. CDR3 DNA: TGTGCCAGCATCGAACTAGTTTACGGGGAGCTGTTTTTT.

The CDR3 nucleotides are TGTGCCAGCAGCCAAATACAGGGGGCGTATGGCTACACCTTC. Translated, it gives CASSQIQGAYGYTF. V and J are TRBV28 and TRBJ1-2, with 9 bases fitting TRBD1. This CDR3 is built from 14 residues. V was clipped by 6 bases and J by 5 bases; unmatched bases: 7. CDR1 and CDR2 from the germline V gene are MDHEN and SYDVKM.

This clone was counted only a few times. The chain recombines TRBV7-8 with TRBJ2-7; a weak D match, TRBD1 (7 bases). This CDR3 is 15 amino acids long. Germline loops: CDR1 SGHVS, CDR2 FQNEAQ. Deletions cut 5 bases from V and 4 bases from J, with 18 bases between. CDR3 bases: TGTGCCAGCAGCCCCCGGTCAGGGGGGAGGTACGAGCAGTACTTC. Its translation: CASSPRSGGRYEQYF.